Following are 13 T cell receptor beta chains from one sample sequenced in a study of technical replicates of blood from several donors. Here immunoSEQ multiplex PCR was the method, and the copy in TCRdb shows in-frame clones only, minus some. This repertoire shows tens of thousands of clones, roughly 94% found once; its top ten account for about 0.25%. Sequences were obtained from T cells isolated from PBMCs. The receptors derive from a human donor in good health.

This chain uses TRBV19 with TRBJ2-7; D is perhaps TRBD2 (5 bases). The CDR3 is 17 residues long. V was pared by 3 bases and J by 4 bases, with 22 bases between. Germline V CDR1 and CDR2: LNHDA, SQIVND (reference sequence). The CDR3 reads CASSIFGGIQFEYEQYF. The DNA for the CDR3 is TGTGCCAGTAGTATTTTTGGAGGAATCCAATTCGAGTACGAGCAGTACTTC.

The chain carries TRBV29-1 and TRBJ2-3; the match to TRBD2 covers 7 bases. With 3 bases clipped from V and 7 bases from J, the junction kept 10 bases outside the gene matches. This CDR3 contains 14 residues. CDR1 and CDR2 from the germline V gene are SQVTM and ANQGSEA. Written as DNA, the CDR3 is TGCAGCGTTGACAGACTAGCCAGAGAACATACGCAGTATTTT. Amino acid sequence: CSVDRLAREHTQYF.

The gene calls are TRBV2 and TRBJ2-7; tentatively, D is TRBD2 (5 bases). V was trimmed by 8 bases and J by 1 base, leaving 6 bases between them. The CDR3 is 11 residues long. Germline CDR1 and CDR2: SNHLY and FYNNEI. The CDR3 coding sequence is TGTGCCAGCGGGAGTTCCTACGAGCAGTACTTC. The encoded protein is CASGSSYEQYF.

This chain links TRBV30 with TRBJ2-7; no firm D call. The germline V and J ends were trimmed by 6 bases and 1 base, with 7 bases remaining between them. CDR1 is GTSNPN, CDR2 SVGIG, per germline (reference sequence). CDR3 size: 11 residues. The CDR3 region has the DNA TGTGCCTGCGAGGTGTCCTACGAGCAGTACTTC. This sequence encodes CACEVSYEQYF. The full variable domain, in which reference TRBV30 and TRBJ2-7 provide the parts outside the CDR3, is SQTIHQWPATLVQPVGSPLSLECTVEGTSNPNLYWYRQAAGRGLQLLFYSVGIGQISSEVPQNLSASRPQDRQFILSSKKLLLSDSGFYLCACEVSYEQYFGPGTRLTVT.

This rearrangement joins TRBV5-1 to TRBJ2-2; 8 nucleotides match TRBD2. V shed 5 bases, J shed 5 bases, and the junction held 11 bases outside the gene matches. Per the germline V gene, CDR1 is SGHRS and CDR2 is YFSETQ. This CDR3 is built from 16 residues. In DNA form, the CDR3 reads TGCGCCAGCAGACCTCCGGGACTAGTGGTTACCGGGGAGCTGTTTTTT. It is translated as CASRPPGLVVTGELFF. The whole variable domain, filled in from reference TRBV5-1 and TRBJ2-2, reads KAGVTQTPRYLIKTRGQQVTLSCSPISGHRSVSWYQQTPGQGLQFLFEYFSETQRNKGNFPGRFSGRQFSNSRSEMNVSTLELGDSALYLCASRPPGLVVTGELFFGEGSRLTVL.

The chain joins TRBV30 to TRBJ2-1, with TRBD2 matching over 14 bases. J lost 8 bases, V lost 1 base, and 7 bases had no gene match. Germline V gene data show CDR1 as GTSNPN and CDR2 as SVGIG (reference sequence). The length of the CDR3 is 16 residues. The CDR3 region has the DNA TGTGCCTGGAGTGGAGGGACTAGCGGGGGATCGTATGAGCAGTTCTTC. Its protein product is CAWSGGTSGGSYEQFF.

J is TRBJ2-7 and V is TRBV27; TRBD2 agrees at 7 bases. The CDR3 has 17 residues. The germline CDR1 and CDR2 sequences are MNHEY and SMNVEV (reference sequence). V was pared by 3 bases and J by 2 bases, with 13 bases of the junction left unmatched. CDR3 in amino acids: CASSFWSGREPPYEQYF. For the CDR3, the DNA is TGTGCCAGCAGTTTCTGGAGTGGGCGGGAGCCGCCCTACGAGCAGTACTTC.

This chain joins TRBV6-5 and TRBJ2-3, with D possibly matching TRBD2 (5 bases). Trimming removed 2 bases from V and 2 bases from J, with 11 bases in between. Germline CDR1 reads MNHEY; CDR2 reads SVGAGI. The CDR3 totals 15 residues. The chain's CDR3 is CASSYEGRSTDTQYF. CDR3 in DNA: TGTGCCAGCAGTTACGAGGGCAGATCCACAGATACGCAGTATTTT.

Regarding this clone: Sequence at one end of the junction differs from germline and may be a read error. The V and J genes are TRBV25-1 and TRBJ2-1; D is possibly TRBD2 (6 bases). The CDR3 sequence is 13 residues long. Germline loops: CDR1 MGHDK, CDR2 SYGVNS. The CDR3 coding sequence is TGTGCCAGCAGGAATAATGCGGGGACGCGTCGGGTCTTC. Translated: CASRNNAGTRRVF.

This chain joins TRBV2 and TRBJ1-4, with D maybe TRBD1 (5 bases). V lost 4 bases and J lost 8, with 17 bases in between. The V gene's germline CDR1 is SNHLY and CDR2 FYNNEI. CDR3 size: 15 residues. The DNA for the CDR3 is TGTGCCAGCAGTGTTTTGCCAGGGCAGAACGAAAAACTGTTTTTT. It yields the protein CASSVLPGQNEKLFF.

A single count supports this clone. The chain links TRBV27 to TRBJ1-4; 7 bases map to TRBD1. V was pared by 6 bases and J by 8 bases, with 9 bases of the junction left unmatched. Looked up from germline, CDR1 is MNHEY and CDR2 is SMNVEV (reference sequence). The CDR3 loop spans 14 amino acids. The CDR3 DNA reads TGTGCCAGCAGGCTCCAGGGGGTAGGGGAAAAACTGTTTTTT. As protein: CASRLQGVGEKLFF.

The chain links TRBV9 to TRBJ2-2, with a weak D call TRBD2 (5 bases). V lost 4 bases and J lost 4, with 17 bases in between. This CDR3 contains 16 residues. CDR1 and CDR2 from the germline V gene are SGDLS and YYNGEE. CDR3 in DNA: TGTGCCAGCAGCCCTCGGGGAGCAAGCTCCACCGGGGAGCTGTTTTTT. It translates to CASSPRGASSTGELFF.

The chain recombines TRBV19 with TRBJ1-5, with a possible D match to TRBD1 (5 bases). The V and J ends lost 3 bases and 3 bases respectively, with 12 bases between them. CDR3 size: 15 residues. CDR1 is LNHDA, CDR2 SQIVND, per germline (reference sequence). The chain's CDR3 is CASSMGQGFNQPQHF. CDR3 in DNA: TGTGCCAGTAGTATGGGTCAGGGATTCAATCAGCCCCAGCATTTT.